What follows are 27 T cell receptor beta chains derived from one specimen sequenced in a study of post-analysis software for immune sequencing data. Their antigens are not known. General observations from the study: A few TRBV segments (TRBV5-6, TRBV5-1 and TRBV20-1 among them) occurred more frequently in patients than in controls.

cDNA libraries for TCR beta contained unique molecular identifiers. One entry per CDR3 protein results from TCRdb running MiXCR on the PCR reads. The table has hundreds of thousands of distinct CDR3 sequences, around 44% seen once. The specimen was blood. All receptors come from a girl aged 5 to 17 with multiple sclerosis.

This clonotype was found a few times. The V and J genes are TRBV12-3 or TRBV12-4 and TRBJ1-5; the D gene is possibly TRBD1 (5 bases). V was shortened by 6 bases and J by 2 bases, with 11 bases between the two germline ends. The CDR3 runs 14 residues. CDR3 nucleotides: TGTGCCAGCAGCCTCCAGGGAGGCAATCAGCCCCAGCATTTT. Residues: CASSLQGGNQPQHF.

The sample holds a few counts of this clonotype. The genes are TRBV29-1 and TRBJ2-5; D ambiguous. The ends were cut back, 4 bases at V and 4 bases at J, with 16 bases in the middle. The CDR3 totals 14 residues. CDR1 SQVTM and CDR2 ANQGSEA come from the germline V gene. CDR3 bases: TGCAGCGTTGGGCGTCGGGCGGCAAGAGAGACCCAGTACTTC. Its protein is CSVGRRAARETQYF.

This clonotype was seen a few times. This rearrangement joins TRBV5-1 to TRBJ2-7; TRBD1 aligns across 9 bases. The J call may be faulty, since TRBJ2-5 better matches the DNA end. The CDR3 contains 15 residues. CDR1 SGHRS and CDR2 YFSETQ come from the germline V gene. CDR3 residues: CASSGGQGLQETQYF. Written as DNA, the CDR3 is TGCGCCAGCAGCGGAGGACAGGGGCTGCAAGAGACCCAGTACTTC.

CDR3 loop: CSARERTSPTKNIQYF. In DNA form, the CDR3 reads TGCAGTGCTAGAGAGCGGACCAGCCCCACGAAAAACATTCAGTACTTC. The J gene is TRBJ2-4, the V gene TRBV20-1; D is uncertain. Trimming stripped 0 bases from V and 4 bases from J, with 16 bases between. The CDR3 is made up of 16 amino acids. Germline-derived CDR1 and CDR2 are DFQATT and SNEGSKA (reference sequence).

The chain joins TRBV5-1 to TRBJ2-3, with 9 bases fitting TRBD2. The CDR3 is 16 residues long. CDR1 SGHRS and CDR2 YFSETQ come from the germline V gene. The trim removed 4 bases at V and 3 bases at J, leaving 9 bases unmatched. In DNA, the CDR3 is TGCGCCAGCAGCCCCTTAGCGGGAGTTGTAACAGATACGCAGTATTTT. It specifies CASSPLAGVVTDTQYF.

The V call is TRBV20-1, the J call TRBJ2-3, with D perhaps TRBD2 (6 bases). V lost 5 bases, J lost 7 bases, and 10 bases lay in between. Germline values: CDR1 DFQATT, CDR2 SNEGSKA (reference sequence). The CDR3 has 11 amino acids. In DNA form, the CDR3 reads TGCAGTGCTGTGGGACTTAATACGCAGTATTTT. Translation: CSAVGLNTQYF.

This clonotype has only one observation. The V call is TRBV27, the J call TRBJ2-3; 15 nucleotides match TRBD2. Germline V CDR1 and CDR2: MNHEY, SMNVEV (reference sequence). The CDR3 contains 21 residues. V dropped 4 bases and J dropped 4; count of bases not matched to a gene: 18. The CDR3 loop is CASSSLTPGLAGGRGADTQYF. DNA for the CDR3: TGTGCCAGCAGTTCCCTCACACCGGGACTAGCGGGGGGCAGGGGTGCAGATACGCAGTATTTT.

This clonotype showed up just a few times. This CDR3 is CASSDTSGGGTDTQYF. CDR3 nucleotides: TGCGCCAGCAGCGATACTAGCGGGGGGGGCACAGATACGCAGTATTTT. This chain uses TRBV5-1 with TRBJ2-3; 13 bases align to TRBD2. The CDR3 contains 16 residues. Germline CDR1 is SGHRS and CDR2 is YFSETQ. Trimming at V came to 4 bases and at J to 1 base, leaving 3 bases not matched to a gene.

This clonotype came up a few times. The rearrangement joins TRBV7-2 to TRBJ2-5; the match to TRBD2 covers 7 bases. Germline-derived CDR1 and CDR2 are SGHTA and FQGNSA. Trimming removed 1 base from V and 5 bases from J; junction bases left unmatched: 7. The CDR3 runs to 15 residues. CDR3 region: CASSLGGGSGETQYF. CDR3 in DNA: TGTGCCAGCAGCTTAGGTGGCGGGAGCGGGGAGACCCAGTACTTC. Using reference TRBV7-2 and TRBJ2-5 for the parts outside the CDR3, the full variable domain is GAGVSQSPSNKVTEKGKDVELRCDPISGHTALYWYRQSLGQGLEFLIYFQGNSAPDKSGLPSDRFSAERTGGSVSTLTIQRTQQEDSAVYLCASSLGGGSGETQYFGPGTRLLVL.

This clonotype showed up just a few times. This chain connects TRBV20-1 to TRBJ2-3, with TRBD2 matching over 11 bases. Germline V CDR1 and CDR2: DFQATT, SNEGSKA (reference sequence). The CDR3 runs to 14 residues. With 6 bases clipped from V and 5 bases from J, the junction kept 7 bases outside the gene matches. CDR3 residues: CSAYTSGSRDTQYF. CDR3 in DNA: TGCAGTGCGTACACTAGCGGGAGCCGAGATACGCAGTATTTT.

This clonotype was found a few times. This sequence joins TRBV5-1 and TRBJ2-3, with D perhaps assigned TRBD1 or TRBD2 (5 bases each). CDR3 length: 14 amino acids. Germline V lookup: CDR1 SGHRS, CDR2 YFSETQ. The V gene lost 4 bases and the J gene lost 2 bases, with 11 bases spanning the gap. This chain's CDR3 is CASSHDGTTDTQYF. The CDR3 DNA sequence: TGCGCCAGCAGCCATGACGGGACCACAGATACGCAGTATTTT.

The table lists this clonotype with a few counts. The rearrangement links TRBV4-1 to TRBJ2-7, with D perhaps matching TRBD2 (6 bases). V was trimmed by 4 bases and J by 4 bases, leaving 14 bases between them. The CDR3 is 14 residues long. Germline loops: CDR1 MGHRA, CDR2 YSYEKL. Here the CDR3 reads CASSPGVGGYEQYF. CDR3 sequence (DNA): TGCGCCAGCAGCCCCGGGGTTGGGGGGTACGAGCAGTACTTC.

This chain's CDR3 is CASATGASYEQYF. CDR3 nucleotide sequence: TGTGCCAGTGCCACAGGGGCCTCCTACGAGCAGTACTTC. The chain links TRBV2 to TRBJ2-7; 7 nucleotides agree with TRBD1. The length of the CDR3 is 13 residues. V trimming: 9 bases; J trimming: 0 bases; junction bases outside the gene matches: 5. Germline V gene lookup returns CDR1 SNHLY and CDR2 FYNNEI.

This clonotype has only one observation. CDR3 nucleotides: TGCGCCAGCAGCTTGGGGCCAAATAAGTACAATGAGCAGTTCTTC. Protein sequence: CASSLGPNKYNEQFF. The V call is TRBV5-1, the J call TRBJ2-1, with D unclear. V lost 0 bases and J lost 4, with 11 bases in between. The CDR3 loop spans 15 amino acids. Looked up from germline, CDR1 is SGHRS and CDR2 is YFSETQ. Variable domain in full (rest from reference TRBV5-1 and TRBJ2-1): KAGVTQTPRYLIKTRGQQVTLSCSPISGHRSVSWYQQTPGQGLQFLFEYFSETQRNKGNFPGRFSGRQFSNSRSEMNVSTLELGDSALYLCASSLGPNKYNEQFFGPGTRLTVL.

This clonotype has only a few counts. The junction departs from germline at one end; a sequencing error may be responsible. The rearrangement uses TRBV14 and TRBJ2-1; perhaps TRBD2 as D (6 bases). Germline CDR1 is SGHDN and CDR2 is FVKESK. CDR3 length: 14 amino acids. The DNA of the CDR3 is TGTGCCAGCGGCCAAGAGTGGTCGGGGGATGAGCAGTTCTTC. Residues: CASGQEWSGDEQFF.

Note on this clonotype: The junction does not match germline at one end; this may be a read error. This sequence joins TRBV20-1 and TRBJ2-7, with 7 bases identical to TRBD2. Germline values: CDR1 DFQATT, CDR2 SNEGSKA (reference sequence). The CDR3 spans 14 residues. The CDR3: CSATSDRTTYEQYF. CDR3 bases: TGCAGTGCAACTAGCGACCGTACAACCTACGAGCAGTACTTT.

This rearrangement joins TRBV5-6 to TRBJ2-7; TRBD1 might be the D (6 bases). TRBJ2-5 explains the end of the DNA better; the J call may be wrong. CDR3 length equals 15 residues. CDR1 and CDR2 (germline): SGHDT, YYEEEE. CDR3 DNA: TGTGCCAGCAGCTTTCCCGGGACACCCGAGGAGACCCAGTACTTC. It codes for CASSFPGTPEETQYF.

The gene calls are TRBV20-1 and TRBJ2-4; the D call may be TRBD1 or TRBD2 (6 bases each). The V and J ends lost 3 bases and 4 bases respectively, with 13 bases between them. The CDR3 is 14 residues long. Germline CDR1 DFQATT, CDR2 SNEGSKA (reference sequence). The CDR3 sequence is CSASFGGVKNIQYF. The CDR3 bases are TGCAGTGCTAGTTTCGGGGGCGTAAAAAACATTCAGTACTTC.

This clonotype was observed at least ten times. The chain couples TRBV4-1 to TRBJ2-1, with 8 bases that match TRBD2. J was trimmed by 8 bases and V by 1 base; bases with no gene match: 10. This CDR3 region has 16 residues. Germline values: CDR1 MGHRA, CDR2 YSYEKL. As DNA, the CDR3 is TGCGCCAGCAGCCAAGTGTTACCGGGGGGGCCTCATGAGCAGTTCTTC. Translation gives CASSQVLPGGPHEQFF.

In this sample, this clonotype turned up a few times. The V call is TRBV12-3 or TRBV12-4, the J call TRBJ2-1; a weak D match, TRBD2 (6 bases). This CDR3 region has 14 residues. V lost 6 bases to trimming and J lost 6 bases, with 15 bases between them. The CDR3 coding sequence is TGTGCCAGCAGATCTCCGGGGGTAGGCAATGAGCAGTTCTTC. Translating it yields CASRSPGVGNEQFF.

This clonotype has only a few counts. J is TRBJ2-6 and V is TRBV11-2, with 8 positions matching TRBD1. This CDR3 spans 20 amino acids. Germline V gene sequence: CDR1 SGHAT, CDR2 FQNNGV. The trim removed 4 bases at V and 0 bases at J, leaving 14 bases unmatched. The CDR3 loop reads CASSSPGRDRLSSGANVLTF. In DNA, the CDR3 is TGTGCCAGCAGCTCCCCCGGCCGGGACAGGCTAAGCTCTGGGGCCAACGTCCTGACTTTC.

The rearrangement joins TRBV20-1 to TRBJ2-5, with 7 bases that match TRBD1. The CDR3 length is 12 residues. The V gene's germline CDR1 is DFQATT and CDR2 SNEGSKA (reference sequence). Germline trimming cut 6 bases from V and 5 bases from J; bases unmatched to any gene: 6. The CDR3 reads CSAGYRGETQYF. In DNA, the CDR3 is TGCAGTGCGGGATACAGGGGCGAGACCCAGTACTTC.

This chain uses TRBV10-2 with TRBJ2-7, with D maybe TRBD2 (6 bases). Per germline, CDR1 WSHSY and CDR2 SAAADI. The length of the CDR3 is 15 residues. V was trimmed by 6 bases and J by 4 bases, leaving 19 bases between them. The CDR3 region has the DNA TGCGCCAGCAGGGGAGGCCGAGATATAGGGTACGAGCAGTACTTC. Translating it yields CASRGGRDIGYEQYF.

This chain connects TRBV25-1 to TRBJ1-2, with D unclear. The germline V gene encodes CDR1 MGHDK and CDR2 SYGVNS. V dropped 1 base and J dropped 4 bases, with 10 bases sitting between them. This CDR3 spans 14 amino acids. CDR3 nucleotides: TGTGCCAGCAGTGAATCCCGCGGACTCTATGGCTACACCTTC. Translating gives CASSESRGLYGYTF.

This clonotype was counted a few times. The V call is TRBV4-1, the J call TRBJ1-2; 10 bases match TRBD1. The V and J ends lost 0 bases and 2 bases, in that order; junction bases with no gene match: 0. CDR3 length equals 15 residues. Germline V gene sequence: CDR1 MGHRA, CDR2 YSYEKL. In nucleotides, the CDR3 is TGCGCCAGCAGCCAAGAGACAGGGGGCAACTATGGCTACACCTTC. This gives the protein CASSQETGGNYGYTF.

The chain uses TRBV4-2 and TRBJ2-5; 9 nucleotides line up with TRBD2. The CDR3 covers 18 residues. The trim removed 0 bases at V and 4 bases at J, leaving 12 bases unmatched. The germline CDR1 and CDR2 sequences are LGHNA and YNFKEQ. The CDR3 DNA sequence: TGTGCCAGCAGCCAAGAACTAGCGGGCAGGGGGGGGTCAGAGACCCAGTACTTC. Protein sequence: CASSQELAGRGGSETQYF.

A note on this clonotype: An end of the junction does not agree with germline; a read error may underlie this. V gene TRBV5-1 combines with J gene TRBJ2-5, with TRBD1 matching 9 bases. Germline values: CDR1 SGHRS, CDR2 YFSETQ. The CDR3 is 15 amino acids. The CDR3 is CAGSLGTGPQETQYF. The CDR3 DNA follows: TGCGCCGGCAGCTTGGGGACAGGGCCCCAAGAGACCCAGTACTTC.